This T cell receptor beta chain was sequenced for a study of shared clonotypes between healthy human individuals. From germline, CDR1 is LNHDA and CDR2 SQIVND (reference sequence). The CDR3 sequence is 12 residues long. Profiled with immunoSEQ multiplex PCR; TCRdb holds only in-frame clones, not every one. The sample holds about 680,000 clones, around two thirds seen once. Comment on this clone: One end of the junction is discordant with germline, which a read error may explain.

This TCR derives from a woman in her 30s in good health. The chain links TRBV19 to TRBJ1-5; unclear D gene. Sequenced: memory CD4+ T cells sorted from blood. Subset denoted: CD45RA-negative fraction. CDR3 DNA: TGTGCCAGTAGTATTGACAATCGGCCCCAGCATTTT. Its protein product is CASSIDNRPQHF.